Sequencing of this T cell receptor (beta chain) was carried out in a study of CD8 T cells in ankylosing spondylitis. Notes on this clonotype: Its antigen is currently unknown.

The V and J ends lost 3 bases and 7 bases, in that order; junction bases with no gene match: 8. The CDR3 sequence is 15 residues long. Germline CDR1 is SGHTA and CDR2 is FQGNSA. The study's findings and limits: A motif in TCR beta, a set of 8 or 9 highly homologous variants, appeared characteristic of ankylosing spondylitis blood.

Each CDR3 protein is one row after TCRdb ran MiXCR on the 5' RACE reads. Of about 210,000 distinct CDR3 sequences detected, 5.5% to 7.5% appear once; the ten largest clones hold over 12%. J is TRBJ2-1 and V is TRBV7-2; 8 bases fit TRBD2. The origin of this receptor is a male donor with ankylosing spondylitis. The sequenced material came from blood, either unsorted or a sorted T cell fraction (not recorded which). CDR3 protein: CASSFLSGTSNEQFF. The DNA of the CDR3 is TGTGCCAGCAGCTTCCTTAGCGGGACCTCTAATGAGCAGTTCTTC. Combining the CDR3 with reference TRBV7-2 and TRBJ2-1 gives the whole variable domain GAGVSQSPSNKVTEKGKDVELRCDPISGHTALYWYRQSLGQGLEFLIYFQGNSAPDKSGLPSDRFSAERTGGSVSTLTIQRTQQEDSAVYLCASSFLSGTSNEQFFGPGTRLTVL.